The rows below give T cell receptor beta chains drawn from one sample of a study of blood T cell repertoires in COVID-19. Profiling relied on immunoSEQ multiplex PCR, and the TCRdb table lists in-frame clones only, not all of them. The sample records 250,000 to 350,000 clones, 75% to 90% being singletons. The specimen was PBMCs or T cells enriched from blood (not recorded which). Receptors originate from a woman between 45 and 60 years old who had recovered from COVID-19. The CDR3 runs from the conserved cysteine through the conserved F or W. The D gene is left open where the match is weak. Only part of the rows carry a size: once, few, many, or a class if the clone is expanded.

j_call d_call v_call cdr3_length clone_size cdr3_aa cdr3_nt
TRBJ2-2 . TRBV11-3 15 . CASSLERGHTGELFF TGTGCCAGCAGCTTAGAGCGGGGGCACACCGGGGAGCTGTTTTTT
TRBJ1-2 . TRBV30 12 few CAWGRAGSGYTF TGTGCCTGGGGGAGAGCCGGGTCTGGCTACACCTTC
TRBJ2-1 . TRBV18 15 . CASSPEGGIINEQFF TGTGCCAGCTCACCTGAGGGTGGGATTATCAATGAGCAGTTCTTC
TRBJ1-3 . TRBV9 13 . CASSPLSGNTIYF TGTGCCAGCAGCCCACTTTCTGGAAACACCATATATTTT
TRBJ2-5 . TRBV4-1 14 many CASSLLWGRETQYF TGCGCCAGCAGCCTCTTGTGGGGGCGGGAGACCCAGTACTTC
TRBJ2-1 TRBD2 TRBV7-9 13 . CAGRTSGSNEQFF TGTGCCGGAAGGACTAGCGGATCCAATGAGCAGTTCTTC
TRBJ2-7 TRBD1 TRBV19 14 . CASSIGTGRYEQYF TGTGCCAGTAGTATCGGGACAGGGAGGTACGAGCAGTACTTC
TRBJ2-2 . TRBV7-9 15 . CASSLGHIPTGELFF TGTGCCAGCAGCTTAGGTCACATACCCACCGGGGAGCTGTTTTTT
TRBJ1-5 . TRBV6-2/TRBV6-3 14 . CASSSARDYQPQHF TGTGCCAGCAGTTCTGCCAGGGACTATCAGCCCCAGCATTTT
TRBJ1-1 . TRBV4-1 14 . CASSHRGNNTEAFF TGCGCCAGCAGCCATAGAGGTAACAACACTGAAGCTTTCTTT
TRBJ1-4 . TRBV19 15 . CASSTQISLREKLFF TGTGCCAGTAGTACCCAGATCAGTTTACGAGAAAAACTGTTTTTT
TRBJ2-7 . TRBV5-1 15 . CASSLDGDTLYEQYF TGCGCCAGCAGCTTGGACGGTGACACCCTCTACGAGCAGTACTTC